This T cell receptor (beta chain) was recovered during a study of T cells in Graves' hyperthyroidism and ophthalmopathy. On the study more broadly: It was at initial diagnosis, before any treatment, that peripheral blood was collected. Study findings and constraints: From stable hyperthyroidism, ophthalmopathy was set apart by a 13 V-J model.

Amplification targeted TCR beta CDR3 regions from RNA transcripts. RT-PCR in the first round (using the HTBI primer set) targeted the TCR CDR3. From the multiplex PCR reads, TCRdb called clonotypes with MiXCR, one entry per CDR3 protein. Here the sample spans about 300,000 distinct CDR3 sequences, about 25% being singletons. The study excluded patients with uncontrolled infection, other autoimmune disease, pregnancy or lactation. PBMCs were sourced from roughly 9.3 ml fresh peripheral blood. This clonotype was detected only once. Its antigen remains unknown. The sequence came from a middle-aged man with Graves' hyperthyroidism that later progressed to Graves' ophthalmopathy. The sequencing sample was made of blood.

As DNA, the CDR3 is TGTGCCAGCAGTCTCTTCTCGGAGGAGACCCAGTACTTC. This gives the protein CASSLFSEETQYF. This sequence joins TRBV12-3 or TRBV12-4 and TRBJ2-5; D uncertain. The V gene lost 5 bases and the J gene lost 5 bases, with 12 bases spanning the gap. The CDR3 runs 13 residues.